This TCR beta chain was captured by sequencing in a study of CD8 T cells in Susac syndrome. General study points: The study acknowledged a relatively small number of individuals in its TCR sequencing and HLA analysis.

V dropped 6 bases and J dropped 5 bases, with 29 bases sitting between them. CDR3 size: 17 residues. Germline V gene data show CDR1 as SQVTM and CDR2 as ANQGSEA. Treatment-naive patients with stable or active relapsing-remitting disease were the multiple sclerosis controls. This clonotype was seen only a few times. The target antigen is unknown. RNA in amounts of roughly 0.45 to 1 ug was reverse transcribed with random hexamers. MiXCR was run by TCRdb on the immunoSEQ multiplex PCR reads, yielding one entry per CDR3 protein. This sample has approximately 120,000 distinct CDR3 sequences, with 85% to 95% found just once.

The V and J genes are TRBV29-1 and TRBJ2-7; D gene unclear. What was sequenced was CD8+ T cells from PBMCs. The TCR originated in a human donor with multiple sclerosis. In DNA, the CDR3 is TGCAGCGTCCACACCAAGAGTACTCTCGGGTTGGGCCACGAGCAGTACTTC. It codes for CSVHTKSTLGLGHEQYF.